These T cell receptor beta chains were read from a single sample in a study of T cells in Graves' hyperthyroidism and ophthalmopathy. TCRdb re-derived calls from the multiplex PCR reads in MiXCR, one entry per CDR3 protein. The repertoire holds 600,000 to 850,000 distinct CDR3 sequences, with 18% as singletons. Sequencing input: blood. All receptors derive from a woman in her forties or fifties with Graves' hyperthyroidism that later progressed to Graves' ophthalmopathy. Both conserved end residues are part of each CDR3. Each record gives: clone size, D gene, J gene, V gene, CDR3 DNA, CDR3 protein. The D gene is left open where the match is weak. Clone size is stated in some rows and not others, as once, few, many or a class when expanded.

>few|.|TRBJ2-3|TRBV2
TGTGCCAGCAGTGAAGAGCTAGTTTGGACAGATACGCAGTATTTT
CASSEELVWTDTQYF
>.|TRBD2|TRBJ2-5|TRBV3-1
TGTGCCAGCAGCCGTCGGGGGGGAGAAGAGACCCAGTACTTC
CASSRRGGEETQYF
>.|.|TRBJ1-2|TRBV19
TGTGCCAGTAGTATAGATTCCGGGTACGATGGCTACACCTTC
CASSIDSGYDGYTF
>.|TRBD1|TRBJ1-1|TRBV5-6
TGTGCCAGCAGCTCACAGGGGCACGCTTTCTTT
CASSSQGHAFF
>many|.|TRBJ2-6|TRBV11-3
TGTGCCAGCAGCTTGGGGCGGGGTTCCAACGTCCTGACTTTC
CASSLGRGSNVLTF
>few|.|TRBJ1-2|TRBV14
TGTGCCAGCAGCCACACCTCCGTGAACTATGGCTACACCTTC
CASSHTSVNYGYTF
>few|TRBD1|TRBJ2-3|TRBV7-3
TGTGCCAGCAGCGCGGACAGGGGTAGTGGAGATACGCAGTATTTT
CASSADRGSGDTQYF
>few|TRBD2|TRBJ2-1|TRBV6-5
TGTGCCAGCAGTTACCATCAGGGAGCGGGGTCCTCCAATGAGCAGTTCTTC
CASSYHQGAGSSNEQFF
>.|TRBD2|TRBJ2-5|TRBV6-1
TGTGCCAGCAGTGAAGTTCCGGGCGGGGGGGTGAGCGAGACCCAGTACTTC
CASSEVPGGGVSETQYF
>many|.|TRBJ1-2|TRBV12-3/TRBV12-4
TGTGCCAGCAGGGGGGGGGAGATGCATGGCTACACCTTC
CASRGGEMHGYTF
>many|.|TRBJ2-2|TRBV2
TGTGCCAGCAGTGTCGACAGAACTATGAACACCGGGGAGCTGTTTTTT
CASSVDRTMNTGELFF
>.|.|TRBJ1-3|TRBV3-1
TGTGCCAGCAGCCCGAGCGACAGGGGAAACACCATATATTTT
CASSPSDRGNTIYF
>.|.|TRBJ2-5|TRBV4-1
TGCGCCAGCAGCCAAGATCCCACGGACCAAGAGACCCAGTACTTC
CASSQDPTDQETQYF
>few|.|TRBJ1-2|TRBV27
TGTGCCAGCAGTGTAACCCGGGACGCTCAAAAGTACACCTTC
CASSVTRDAQKYTF
>.|.|TRBJ1-4|TRBV27
TGTGCCAGCAGTGGGAGGCCGGGCGAAAAACTGTTTTTT
CASSGRPGEKLFF
>.|TRBD1|TRBJ2-3|TRBV9
TGTGCCAGCAGCGTAGTTGGGACAGGGGGCCGCACAGATACGCAGTATTTT
CASSVVGTGGRTDTQYF
>few|TRBD1|TRBJ1-1|TRBV18
TGTGCCAGCTCACCACAGGGGGCGGGATGGGCTGAAGCTTTCTTT
CASSPQGAGWAEAFF
>many|.|TRBJ1-1|TRBV10-2
TGCGCCAGCCGGTCTCAGGGGAGGAACACTGAAGCTTTCTTT
CASRSQGRNTEAFF
>few|.|TRBJ2-7|TRBV6-1
TGTGCCAGCACTTTGACGGTGAGCTCCTACGAGCAGTACTTC
CASTLTVSSYEQYF
>.|.|TRBJ1-1|TRBV6-1
TGTGCCAGCAGACTTGGGCCAATGTTGAAGGCTTTCTTT
CASRLGPMLKAFF
>few|TRBD1|TRBJ2-7|TRBV11-1
TGTGCCAGCTCCTTAACCGGGGGACAGGGCCAGAAGCGGTACTTC
CASSLTGGQGQKRYF
>.|.|TRBJ2-6|TRBV5-6
TGTGCCAGCAGCTTTCGGGGAACTTCAGGGGCCAACGTCCTGACTTTC
CASSFRGTSGANVLTF
>many|.|TRBJ2-3|TRBV6-1
TGTGCCAGCGGGGCTAGCACGGTCACAGATACGCAGTATTTT
CASGASTVTDTQYF
>.|.|TRBJ1-6|TRBV19
TGTGCCACCCATGACAACGATAATTCACCCCTCCACTTT
CATHDNDNSPLHF
>many|TRBD1|TRBJ1-2|TRBV18
TGTGCCAGCTCACCAAGTGGCAGGGGGTATGCTAACTATGGCTACACCTTC
CASSPSGRGYANYGYTF
>once|.|TRBJ1-5|TRBV2
TGTGCCGGCAGTCAGAACAGGGAGCCTCAGCCCGAGCATTTT
CAGSQNREPQPEHF
>.|.|TRBJ1-6|TRBV20-1
TGCAGTGCTCGAACAGGGATCTCGGTGAATAATTCACCCCTCCACTTT
CSARTGISVNNSPLHF
>few|.|TRBJ1-2|TRBV6-5
TGTGCCAGCAGTTATGAAGGAGGCTACACCTTC
CASSYEGGYTF
>few|.|TRBJ2-2|TRBV5-4
TGTGCCATCTACACCACCGGGGAGCTGTTTTTT
CAIYTTGELFF
>few|.|TRBJ2-7|TRBV14
TGTGCCAGCAGCCATAGGGCGATAAAGCACGAGCAGTACTTC
CASSHRAIKHEQYF
>.|.|TRBJ1-1|TRBV4-1
TGCGCCAGCAGCCAAGATTCCTCACATCTGAACACTGAAGCTTTCTTT
CASSQDSSHLNTEAFF
>.|TRBD2|TRBJ2-3|TRBV12-3/TRBV12-4
TGTGCCAGCAGTAGACTAGCGGCCGGGGATACGCAGTATTTT
CASSRLAAGDTQYF
>once|TRBD1|TRBJ1-3|TRBV6-2/TRBV6-3
TGTGCCAGCAGTTACACCCGTCAGGGGGCAACTGGAAACACCATATATTTT
CASSYTRQGATGNTIYF
>.|.|TRBJ1-2|TRBV6-1
TGTGCCAGCAGAGAGCCGCAGGGGAATAATGGCTACACCTTC
CASREPQGNNGYTF
>many|.|TRBJ1-1|TRBV5-6
TGTGCCAGCAGCTTGATCCGGGGGACCACTGAAGCTTTCTTT
CASSLIRGTTEAFF
>few|.|TRBJ1-1|TRBV19
TGTGCCAGTAGTATATGGGGTCAGATGAACACTGAAGCTTTCTTT
CASSIWGQMNTEAFF
>.|TRBD1|TRBJ2-2|TRBV5-1
TGCGCCAGCAGCTTGGCGTCGAGGGGGCAAGGGGCCGGGGAGCTGTTTTTT
CASSLASRGQGAGELFF
>few|TRBD2|TRBJ2-3|TRBV24-1
TGTGCCACCCAGAGGGCTAGCGGGGGTTCCGGGTTTGATACGCAGTATTTT
CATQRASGGSGFDTQYF
>many|.|TRBJ2-1|TRBV15
TGTGCCACCAGCAGAGATCAACGGGACCGACAATACAATGAGCAGTTCTTC
CATSRDQRDRQYNEQFF
>.|TRBD1|TRBJ2-3|TRBV5-1
TGCGCCAGCAGCTTGGCGGACAGGGGAACAGATACGCAGTATTTT
CASSLADRGTDTQYF
>many|TRBD1|TRBJ1-1|TRBV6-1
TGTGCCAGCAGTAAGGGACAGGGGGCGTATTTGACTGAAGCTTTCTTT
CASSKGQGAYLTEAFF
>.|.|TRBJ1-2|TRBV6-2/TRBV6-3
TGTGCCAGCAGTGGATCAAGGGGGAAGGGGTATGGCTACACCTTC
CASSGSRGKGYGYTF
>many|.|TRBJ2-7|TRBV6-1
TGTGCCAGCAGTCCCGATATGACCTTCTACGAGCAGTACTTC
CASSPDMTFYEQYF
>.|.|TRBJ2-1|TRBV12-3/TRBV12-4
TGTGCCAGCAGCTGGGGTGTGGGGCCCTACAATGAGCAGTTCTTC
CASSWGVGPYNEQFF
>.|.|TRBJ1-2|TRBV12-3/TRBV12-4
TGTGCCAGCAGTTTCTCCCTGGACAGCTATGGCTACACCTTC
CASSFSLDSYGYTF
>.|TRBD1|TRBJ2-1|TRBV2
TGTGCCAGCAGTGAAGACGGACAGGACTACAATGAGCAGTTCTTC
CASSEDGQDYNEQFF